These 21 T cell receptor beta chains were all obtained from the same sample, sequenced in a study of shared clonotypes between healthy human individuals. Using immunoSEQ multiplex PCR, the repertoire was profiled, and TCRdb retains in-frame clones only, with some absent. There are more than 450,000 clones in the sample; roughly 78% occur only once, and roughly 13% lies in the top ten. Sequenced: PBMCs. The receptor set was obtained from a woman between 40 and 55 years old in good health. Some clones in this sample may be carry-over from other donors' samples.

The V and J genes are TRBV29-1 and TRBJ1-4; D perhaps matches TRBD1 (6 bases). V gave up 6 bases and J gave up 16 bases, with 24 bases separating them. The germline gives CDR1 SQVTM, CDR2 ANQGSEA. The CDR3 sequence is 13 residues long. Written as DNA, the CDR3 is TGCAGCGTCTTGGGGTTCAGTGACCGGGACAAGTTTTTT. Its protein is CSVLGFSDRDKFF.

This rearrangement joins TRBV4-1 to TRBJ1-2; D gene unclear. The CDR3 is 14 amino acids. The germline V and J ends were trimmed by 2 bases and 0 bases, with 7 bases remaining between them. Germline CDR1 reads MGHRA; CDR2 reads YSYEKL. This CDR3 is CASSQSLANYGYTF. Here the CDR3 DNA reads TGCGCCAGCAGCCAAAGCTTGGCTAACTATGGCTACACCTTC.

This chain's CDR3 is CASSIFGEQYF. The CDR3 DNA sequence: TGTGCCAGTAGTATTTTCGGCGAGCAGTACTTC. The rearrangement joins TRBV19 to TRBJ2-7, with unresolved D. The CDR3 contains 11 residues. The germline gives CDR1 LNHDA, CDR2 SQIVND (reference sequence). Trimming pared 3 bases from V and 6 bases from J, leaving 6 bases between.

This clone was observed a handful of times. This sequence joins TRBV4-1 and TRBJ1-3; tentative D call: TRBD1 (5 bases). CDR1 is MGHRA and CDR2 is YSYEKL in the germline V gene. The CDR3 has 16 amino acids. Trimming cost V 3 bases and J 4 bases, with 16 bases left between them. The DNA of the CDR3 is TGCGCCAGCAGCCAGCCGGCTAGGGGAACCGGAAACACCATATATTTT. It specifies CASSQPARGTGNTIYF.

The rearrangement links TRBV27 to TRBJ2-3; D remains unclear. Germline assignment: CDR1 MNHEY and CDR2 SMNVEV (reference sequence). The V end lost 2 bases, the J end lost 4 bases, and 7 bases lay between the germline ends. The CDR3 totals 13 residues. The CDR3, as DNA: TGTGCCAGCAGTTTAATCGCCCCAGATACGCAGTATTTT. Translated: CASSLIAPDTQYF.

The J gene is TRBJ1-5, the V gene TRBV28; D gene unclear. Germline CDR1 reads MDHEN; CDR2 reads SYDVKM. CDR3 size: 13 residues. The V gene lost 3 bases and the J gene lost 5 bases, with 8 bases spanning the gap. The CDR3 DNA reads as TGTGCCAGCAGTTTGGGCAGCTATCAGCCCCAGCATTTT. Amino acids: CASSLGSYQPQHF.

The rearrangement uses TRBV9 and TRBJ2-3, with 10 bases fitting TRBD2. The V gene's germline CDR1 is SGDLS and CDR2 YYNGEE. The J segment lost 4 bases and the V segment lost 7 bases, leaving 15 bases of the junction unmatched. The CDR3 has 17 amino acids. CDR3 nucleotide sequence: TGTGCCAGCGGAGGGTCTAGCGGGAGAAGGAAATCAGATACGCAGTATTTT. As protein: CASGGSSGRRKSDTQYF.

This chain joins TRBV29-1 and TRBJ2-1; TRBD1 is a possible D gene (6 bases). Looked up from germline, CDR1 is SQVTM and CDR2 is ANQGSEA. Trimming pared 7 bases from V and 4 bases from J, leaving 11 bases between. CDR3 length: 12 amino acids. The CDR3 nucleotides read TGCAGCGCGGGACATCCATACAATGAGCAGTTCTTC. Protein sequence: CSAGHPYNEQFF.

This chain joins TRBV4-3 and TRBJ2-1; D uncertain. CDR1 is LGHNA and CDR2 is YSLEER in the germline V gene. The CDR3 is 14 residues long. Trimming took 4 bases from V and 1 from J, leaving 8 bases between them. The CDR3 region is CASSPTDSYNEQFF. As DNA, the CDR3 is TGCGCCAGCAGCCCGACCGATTCCTACAATGAGCAGTTCTTC.

As for this clone: Possible read error: a much larger clone is one base away. V is TRBV14 and J is TRBJ1-5, with 7 positions matching TRBD1. The germline CDR1 and CDR2 sequences are SGHDN and FVKESK. V trimming: 5 bases; J trimming: 2 bases; junction bases outside the gene matches: 0. The CDR3 covers 13 residues. Here the CDR3 DNA reads TGTGCCAGCAGCACAGGGGGCAATCAGCCCCAGCATTTT. Translated, it gives CASSTGGNQPQHF.

The rearrangement joins TRBV19 to TRBJ1-1; weak D call: TRBD1 (5 bases). This CDR3 is 15 amino acids long. CDR1 and CDR2 (germline): LNHDA, SQIVND (reference sequence). The V gene lost 3 bases and the J gene lost 4 bases, with 15 bases spanning the gap. The DNA of the CDR3 is TGTGCCAGTAGTATTCAGGGTGGATTTATCACTGAAGCTTTCTTT. Translating gives CASSIQGGFITEAFF.

This clone has just a few counts. The rearrangement uses TRBV2 and TRBJ1-5, with a tentative D call TRBD1 (6 bases). The CDR3 spans 16 residues. In germline, CDR1 is SNHLY, CDR2 FYNNEI. V lost 10 bases, J lost 0 bases, and 19 bases lay in between. The chain's CDR3 is CATSWEGDYSNQPQHF. DNA for the CDR3: TGTGCCACCTCCTGGGAGGGGGACTATAGCAATCAGCCCCAGCATTTT.

The genes are TRBV5-6 and TRBJ1-6; no clear D. Between the trimmed V and J ends, which lost 3 bases and 6 bases, there was a span of 4 bases. The CDR3 loop spans 12 amino acids. Germline V gene lookup returns CDR1 SGHDT and CDR2 YYEEEE. In nucleotides, the CDR3 is TGTGCCAGCAGCTCCGGTAATTCACCCCTCCACTTT. As protein: CASSSGNSPLHF.

The genes are TRBV6-1 and TRBJ2-7; 11 bases agree with TRBD1. Germline CDR1 reads MNHNS; CDR2 reads SASEGT. The CDR3 has 14 amino acids. V dropped 6 bases and J dropped 4; count of bases not matched to a gene: 5. CDR3 region: CASRKGQGEYEQYF. CDR3 bases: TGTGCCAGCAGGAAGGGACAGGGGGAGTACGAGCAGTACTTC.

This chain connects TRBV19 to TRBJ1-3; 8 nucleotides line up with TRBD1. The CDR3 extends over 15 amino acids. Germline loops: CDR1 LNHDA, CDR2 SQIVND (reference sequence). V lost 7 bases and J lost 0; bases outside the gene matches: 5. The CDR3 DNA reads TGTGCCAGTACCACGACAGGGGACTCTGGAAACACCATATATTTT. Translating gives CASTTTGDSGNTIYF. The entire variable domain, with the rest obtained from reference TRBV19 and TRBJ1-3, is as follows: DGGITQSPKYLFRKEGQNVTLSCEQNLNHDAMYWYRQDPGQGLRLIYYSQIVNDFQKGDIAEGYSVSREKKESFPLTVTSAQKNPTAFYLCASTTTGDSGNTIYFGEGSWLTVV.

This clone was counted a few times. The J gene is TRBJ2-2, the V gene TRBV9; D call uncertain. V was shortened by 4 bases and J by 7 bases, with 8 bases between the two germline ends. CDR3 length: 12 amino acids. Germline V gene data show CDR1 as SGDLS and CDR2 as YYNGEE. Written as DNA, the CDR3 is TGTGCCAGCAGCCCCATTGGCGGGGAGCTGTTTTTT. Residues: CASSPIGGELFF.

This clone showed up just a few times. Other DNA sequences in this sample translate to the same CDR3. The gene calls are TRBV19 and TRBJ1-5, with D uncertain. CDR1 and CDR2 from the germline V gene are LNHDA and SQIVND (reference sequence). CDR3 size: 13 residues. V was shortened by 3 bases and J by 5 bases, with 8 bases between the two germline ends. The CDR3 is CASSIGAYQPQHF. In nucleotides, the CDR3 is TGTGCCAGTAGTATCGGCGCGTATCAGCCCCAGCATTTT.

J is TRBJ2-1 and V is TRBV5-4; no firm D call. This CDR3 has 13 residues. The V end lost 0 bases, the J end lost 7 bases, and 8 bases lay between the germline ends. From germline, CDR1 is SGHNT and CDR2 YYREEE (reference sequence). DNA for the CDR3: TGTGCCAGCAGCTTGGCGGGCCGGAATGAGCAGTTCTTC. This encodes CASSLAGRNEQFF.

V gene TRBV7-2 combines with J gene TRBJ2-5; maybe TRBD1 (5 bases). Deletions cut 3 bases from V and 2 bases from J, with 10 bases between. The germline V gene encodes CDR1 SGHTA and CDR2 FQGNSA. This CDR3 has 14 amino acids. CDR3 coding DNA: TGTGCCAGCAGCTTTCGACAGTCTCAAGAGACCCAGTACTTC. Protein product: CASSFRQSQETQYF.

The V call is TRBV6-1, the J call TRBJ2-1; the match to TRBD2 covers 10 bases. Looked up from germline, CDR1 is MNHNS and CDR2 is SASEGT. Germline trimming cut 1 base from V and 9 bases from J; bases unmatched to any gene: 0. This CDR3 has 13 residues. CDR3 sequence: CASSEGLAGEQFF. The CDR3 DNA follows: TGTGCCAGCAGTGAAGGACTAGCGGGTGAGCAGTTCTTC.

The CDR3, as DNA: TGTGCCAGCACCGCGCCGGGACTAGGGAATGAGCAGTTCTTC. Translated: CASTAPGLGNEQFF. This chain uses TRBV28 with TRBJ2-1; 8 bases agree with TRBD2. The germline gives CDR1 MDHEN, CDR2 SYDVKM. The CDR3 is made up of 14 amino acids. After removal of 7 bases from V and 7 bases from J, the junction contained 9 bases not matched to a gene.